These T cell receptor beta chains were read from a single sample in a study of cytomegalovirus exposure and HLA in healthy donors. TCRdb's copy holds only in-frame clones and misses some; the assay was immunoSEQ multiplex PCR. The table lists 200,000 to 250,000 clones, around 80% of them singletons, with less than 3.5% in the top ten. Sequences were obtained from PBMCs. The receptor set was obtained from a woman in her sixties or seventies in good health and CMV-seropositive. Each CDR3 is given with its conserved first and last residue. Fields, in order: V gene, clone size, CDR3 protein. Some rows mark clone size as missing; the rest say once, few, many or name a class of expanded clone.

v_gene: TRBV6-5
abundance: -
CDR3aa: CASRPDGGYSYTF

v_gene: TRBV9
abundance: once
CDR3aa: CASSDGAGRGYTF

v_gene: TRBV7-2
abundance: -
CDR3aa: CASSLGPGMNTEAFF

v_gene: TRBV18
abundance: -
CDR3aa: CASSPQELVGELFF

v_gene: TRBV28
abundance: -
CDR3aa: CASSFRQEQYF

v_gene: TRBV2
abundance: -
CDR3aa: CASKAALPAEQYF

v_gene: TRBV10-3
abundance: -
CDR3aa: CAISDSVGSSEQFF

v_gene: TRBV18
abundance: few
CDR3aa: CASSRGGQGAEQYF

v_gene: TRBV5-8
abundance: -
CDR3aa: CASSLATGGRGSPLHF

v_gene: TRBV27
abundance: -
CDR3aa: CASSDHSPLTGVSYEQYF

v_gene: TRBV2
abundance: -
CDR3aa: CASSERTSGTYEQYF

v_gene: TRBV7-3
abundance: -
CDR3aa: CASSPDRAWSTGELFF

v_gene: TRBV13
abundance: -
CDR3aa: CASSPWGAGGAYEQYF

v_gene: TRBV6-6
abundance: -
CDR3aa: CASSSPGGYEKLFF

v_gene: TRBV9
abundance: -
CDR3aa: CASSPDGLGISGANVLTF

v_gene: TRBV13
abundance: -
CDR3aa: CASSLGLSPLHF

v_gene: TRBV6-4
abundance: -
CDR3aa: CASSEEGQGAEVYGYTF

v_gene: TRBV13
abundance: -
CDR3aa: CASSFAGNEQYF

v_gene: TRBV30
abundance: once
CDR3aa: CAWNLAGRQTTTDTQYF

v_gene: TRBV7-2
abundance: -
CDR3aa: CASNFAGGHGYTF

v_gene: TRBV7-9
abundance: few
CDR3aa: CSSSPQAENTEAFF

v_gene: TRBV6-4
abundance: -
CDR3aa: CASSMTGDETQYF

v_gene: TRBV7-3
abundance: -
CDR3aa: CASSLLGQGRTDTQYF

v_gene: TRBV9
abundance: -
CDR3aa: CASSEGGTDTQYF

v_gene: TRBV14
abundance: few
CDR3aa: CASSHPGQGINQPQHF

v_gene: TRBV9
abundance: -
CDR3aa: CASSGGLAGPDIQYF

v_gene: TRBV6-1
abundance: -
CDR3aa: CASQKWGAGTDTQYF

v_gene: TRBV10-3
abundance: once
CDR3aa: CAIRDRVYEQYF

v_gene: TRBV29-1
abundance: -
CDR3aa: CSVSTRYNQPQHF

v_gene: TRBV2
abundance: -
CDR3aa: CASFPGQRFYEQYF

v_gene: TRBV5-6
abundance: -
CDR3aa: CASSSQGVKGAYEQYF

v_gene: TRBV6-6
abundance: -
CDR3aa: CASSPLGLRYGYTF